This TCR beta chain was observed in a study of blood T cell repertoires in COVID-19. In the study overall: The samples span acute and convalescent COVID-19 from the United States, Italy and Spain. T cells, B-cell-depleted T cells, or PBMCs supplied cDNA or gDNA.

Assay: immunoSEQ multiplex PCR; the TCRdb copy retains only in-frame clones and omits some. The sample holds fewer than 100,000 clones, 75% to 85% seen once. The junction had 7 bases not matched to a gene; V was cut back by 5 bases and J by 10 bases. This CDR3 comprises 14 residues. Looked up from germline, CDR1 is SGHNT and CDR2 is YYREEE (reference sequence). Only a few counts were recorded for this clone. V is TRBV5-4 and J is TRBJ1-6, with 9 bases identical to TRBD1. The sequence was collected from a man aged 65 to 85 with acute or convalescent COVID-19. Sequenced material: peripheral blood. CDR3 amino acids: CASSSDRGESPLHF. The DNA of the CDR3 is TGTGCCAGCAGTTCAGACAGGGGGGAATCACCCCTCCACTTT.